This TCR beta chain was obtained from a study of shared clonotypes between healthy human individuals. CD8 cells classed as naive were CD45RO-negative and positively selected for CCR7, excluding terminally differentiated effector memory CD45RA+ cells. With regard to this clone: Its antigen is undetermined.

General study findings and limits: Enrolling few donors narrowed the genetic and exposure-history diversity that was represented. Sampling involved blood alone; tissue repertoires likely differ.

The study ran the assay at deep level. Using immunoSEQ multiplex PCR, the repertoire was profiled, and TCRdb retains in-frame clones only, with some absent. The sample carries around 2.1 million clones, about 93% recorded once. The sequenced material came from naive CD8+ T cells from PBMCs. This sequence was found in a man younger than 35 in good health. Some clones in this sample may be carry-over from other donors' samples.

The CDR3 nucleotides read TGTGCCAGCACCTCGTCTTGGACTAGCCCATACGAGCAGTACTTC. Translation: CASTSSWTSPYEQYF. This chain links TRBV7-9 with TRBJ2-7; 8 nucleotides line up with TRBD2. Unmatched junction bases numbered 12, after V lost 7 bases and J lost 4 bases. This CDR3 is 15 amino acids long. Germline V lookup: CDR1 SEHNR, CDR2 FQNEAQ (reference sequence). Together with reference TRBV7-9 and TRBJ2-7, the CDR3 gives the full variable domain: DTGVSQNPRHKITKRGQNVTFRCDPISEHNRLYWYRQTLGQGPEFLTYFQNEAQLEKSRLLSDRFSAERPKGSFSTLEIQRTEQGDSAMYLCASTSSWTSPYEQYFGPGTRLTVT.